Below, 7 T cell receptor beta chains from the same sample are listed, as sequenced in a study of Graves' ophthalmopathy and Graves' hyperthyroidism. For repertoire sequencing, the TCR beta CDR3 regions were amplified from RNA transcripts. Scientists carried out first-round RT-PCR using HTBI primers and then a second-round multiplex PCR. Each CDR3 protein is one row after TCRdb ran MiXCR on the multiplex PCR reads. The sample records about 400,000 distinct CDR3 sequences, approximately 15% being singletons. The sequenced material came from peripheral blood. Receptors originate from a woman aged 18-29 years with stable Graves' hyperthyroidism.

In this sample, this clonotype turned up many times. The rearrangement links TRBV7-2 to TRBJ2-7, with a possible D match to TRBD2 (6 bases). The CDR3 has 16 residues. CDR1 SGHTA and CDR2 FQGNSA come from the germline V gene. Trimming stripped 6 bases from V and 3 bases from J, with 21 bases between. The DNA of the CDR3 is TGTGCCAGCAGTCTCTCCGCGGGAATGGGGCTCTACGAGCAGTACTTC. Its protein is CASSLSAGMGLYEQYF.

This clonotype has ten or more counts. This chain uses TRBV20-1 with TRBJ2-7; 7 nucleotides line up with TRBD2. The CDR3 has 15 residues. Per germline, CDR1 DFQATT and CDR2 SNEGSKA (reference sequence). Germline trimming cut 3 bases from V and 4 bases from J; bases unmatched to any gene: 12. CDR3 nucleotide sequence: TGCAGTGCTAGTCGGCTTTCGGGCGGGGGTTACGAGCAGTACTTC. This sequence encodes CSASRLSGGGYEQYF.

Details on this clonotype: One base away lies a much larger clone, so this may be a sequencing read error. CDR3 sequence: CASSLRGRMYF. The CDR3, as DNA: TGTGCCAGCAGTTTACGGGGACGGATGTACTTC. The chain carries TRBV27 and TRBJ2-7; tentatively, D is TRBD1 or TRBD2 (5 bases each). Per the germline V gene, CDR1 is MNHEY and CDR2 is SMNVEV (reference sequence). Between the trimmed V and J ends, which lost 2 bases and 12 bases, there was a span of 11 bases. The CDR3 runs 11 residues.

This clonotype was found many times. The chain employs TRBV12-3 or TRBV12-4 and TRBJ1-1; TRBD1 matches at 9 bases. V was pared by 5 bases and J by 6 bases, with 7 bases of the junction left unmatched. The CDR3 has 14 amino acids. The CDR3 here is CASSGQGSVAEAFF. The CDR3 bases are TGTGCCAGCAGTGGACAGGGGAGTGTCGCTGAAGCTTTCTTT.

The chain links TRBV11-2 to TRBJ2-5; maybe TRBD1 (5 bases). CDR1 and CDR2 (germline): SGHAT, FQNNGV. V was pared by 5 bases and J by 4 bases, with 20 bases between. This CDR3 spans 16 amino acids. The CDR3 DNA reads as TGTGCCAGCAGCCCAGGGCGTGCGGCCTTGGGAGAGACCCAGTACTTC. This encodes CASSPGRAALGETQYF.

Concerning this clonotype itself: Just one base apart from a much larger clone, this may be a read error. The CDR3 does not close with the conserved phenylalanine or tryptophan, likely indicating a read error. This chain links TRBV12-3 or TRBV12-4 with TRBJ1-5; no definite D call. The CDR3 extends over 14 amino acids. V was clipped by 4 bases and J by 5 bases, with 12 bases between them. In nucleotides, the CDR3 is TGTGCCAGCAGTTCCCCCCGGGCCGATCAGCCCCAGCATTCT. Translation gives CASSSPRADQPQHS.

This clonotype showed up many times. The chain recombines TRBV6-2 or TRBV6-3 with TRBJ2-5; possibly TRBD1 or TRBD2 for D (5 bases each). The CDR3 runs to 15 residues. Germline values: CDR1 MNHEY, CDR2 SVGEGT. With 2 bases removed from V and 0 bases from J, the gap between germline ends came to 10 bases. CDR3 amino acids: CASSYPRGDQETQYF. CDR3 sequence (DNA): TGTGCCAGCAGTTACCCCCGGGGCGACCAAGAGACCCAGTACTTC.